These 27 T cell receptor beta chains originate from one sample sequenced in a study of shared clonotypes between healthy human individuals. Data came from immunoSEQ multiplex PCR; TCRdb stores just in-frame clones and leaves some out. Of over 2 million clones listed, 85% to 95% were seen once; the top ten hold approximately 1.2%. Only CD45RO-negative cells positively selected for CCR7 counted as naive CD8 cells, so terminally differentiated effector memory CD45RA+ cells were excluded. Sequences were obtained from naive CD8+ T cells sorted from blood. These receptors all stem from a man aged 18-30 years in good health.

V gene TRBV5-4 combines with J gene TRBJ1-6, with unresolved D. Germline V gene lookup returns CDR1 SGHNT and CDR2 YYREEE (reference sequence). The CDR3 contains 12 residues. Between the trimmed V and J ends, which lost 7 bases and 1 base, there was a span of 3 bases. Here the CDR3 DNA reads TGTGCCAGCGGTTCCTATAATTCACCCCTCCACTTT. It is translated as CASGSYNSPLHF.

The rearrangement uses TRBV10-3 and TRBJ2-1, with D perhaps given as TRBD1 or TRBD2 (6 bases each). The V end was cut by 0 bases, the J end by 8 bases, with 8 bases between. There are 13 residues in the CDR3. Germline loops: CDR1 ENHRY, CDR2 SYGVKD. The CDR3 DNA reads TGTGCCATCAGTGAGTCGGGGGGCCATGAGCAGTTCTTC. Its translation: CAISESGGHEQFF.

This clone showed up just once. The CDR3 coding sequence is TGTGCCAGTAGTATGGCTAGCGGGGGCGACTACAATGAGCAGTTCTTC. This encodes CASSMASGGDYNEQFF. The chain carries TRBV19 and TRBJ2-1; 10 positions agree with TRBD2. The germline gives CDR1 LNHDA, CDR2 SQIVND (reference sequence). The CDR3 runs 16 residues. The trim removed 3 bases at V and 3 bases at J, leaving 5 bases unmatched.

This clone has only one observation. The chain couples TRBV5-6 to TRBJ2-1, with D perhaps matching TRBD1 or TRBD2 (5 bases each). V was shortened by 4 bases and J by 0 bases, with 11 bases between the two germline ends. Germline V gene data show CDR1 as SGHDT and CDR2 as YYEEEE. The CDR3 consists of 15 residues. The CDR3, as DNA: TGTGCCAGCAGCGGGGACCAGAGCTCCTACAATGAGCAGTTCTTC. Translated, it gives CASSGDQSSYNEQFF. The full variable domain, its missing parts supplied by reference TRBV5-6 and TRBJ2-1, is DAGVTQSPTHLIKTRGQQVTLRCSPKSGHDTVSWYQQALGQGPQFIFQYYEEEERQRGNFPDRFSGHQFPNYSSELNVNALLLGDSALYLCASSGDQSSYNEQFFGPGTRLTVL.

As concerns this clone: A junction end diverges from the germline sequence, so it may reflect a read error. The CDR3 sequence: CASSLLGSLETQYF. CDR3 sequence (DNA): TGTGCCAGCAGCTTATTGGGGTCCCTAGAGACCCAGTACTTC. The chain joins TRBV28 to TRBJ2-5; D ambiguous. From germline, CDR1 is MDHEN and CDR2 SYDVKM. The CDR3 runs to 14 residues.

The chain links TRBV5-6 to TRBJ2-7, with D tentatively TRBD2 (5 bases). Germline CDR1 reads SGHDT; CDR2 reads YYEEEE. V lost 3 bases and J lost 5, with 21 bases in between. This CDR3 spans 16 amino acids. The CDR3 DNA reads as TGTGCCAGCAGCTCTCGGGGATGGGTATGGCGGAACGAGCAGTACTTC. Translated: CASSSRGWVWRNEQYF.

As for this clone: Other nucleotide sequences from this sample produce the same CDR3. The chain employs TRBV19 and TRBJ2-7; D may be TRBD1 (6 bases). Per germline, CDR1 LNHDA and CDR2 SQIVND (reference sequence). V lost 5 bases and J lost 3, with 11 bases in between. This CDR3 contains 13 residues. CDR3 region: CASSYGTYYEQYF. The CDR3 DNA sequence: TGTGCCAGTAGTTATGGGACATACTACGAGCAGTACTTC.

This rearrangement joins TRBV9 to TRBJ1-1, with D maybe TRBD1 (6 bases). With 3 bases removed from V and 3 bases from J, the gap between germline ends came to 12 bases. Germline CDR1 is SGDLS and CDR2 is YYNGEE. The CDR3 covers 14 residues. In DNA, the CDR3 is TGTGCCAGCAGCGCCGCAGGGGTAGACACTGAAGCTTTCTTT. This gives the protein CASSAAGVDTEAFF.

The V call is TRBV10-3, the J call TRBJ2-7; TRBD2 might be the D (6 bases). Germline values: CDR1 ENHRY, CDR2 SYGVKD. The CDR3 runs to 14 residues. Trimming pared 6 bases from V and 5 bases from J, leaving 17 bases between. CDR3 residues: CAISGTSAYDEQYF. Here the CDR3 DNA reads TGTGCCATCAGCGGGACTTCGGCATACGACGAGCAGTACTTC.

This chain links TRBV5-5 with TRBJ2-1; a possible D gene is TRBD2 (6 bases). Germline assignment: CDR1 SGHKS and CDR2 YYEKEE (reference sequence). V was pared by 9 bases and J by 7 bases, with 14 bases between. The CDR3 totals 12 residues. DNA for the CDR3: TGTGCCATTGTGGAGGAGGGGAATGAGCAGTTCTTC. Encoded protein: CAIVEEGNEQFF.

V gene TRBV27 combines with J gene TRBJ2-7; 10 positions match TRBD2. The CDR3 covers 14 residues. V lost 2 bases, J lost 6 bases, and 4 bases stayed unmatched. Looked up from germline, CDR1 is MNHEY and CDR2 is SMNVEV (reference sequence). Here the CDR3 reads CASSLAAGGTEQYF. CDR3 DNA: TGTGCCAGCAGTTTAGCAGCGGGGGGGACCGAGCAGTACTTC.

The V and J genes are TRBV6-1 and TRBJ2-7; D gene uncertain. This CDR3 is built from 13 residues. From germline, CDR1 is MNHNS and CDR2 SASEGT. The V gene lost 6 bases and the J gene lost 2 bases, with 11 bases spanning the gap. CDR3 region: CASRPLGTYEQYF. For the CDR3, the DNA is TGTGCCAGCAGACCCTTGGGTACCTACGAGCAGTACTTC.

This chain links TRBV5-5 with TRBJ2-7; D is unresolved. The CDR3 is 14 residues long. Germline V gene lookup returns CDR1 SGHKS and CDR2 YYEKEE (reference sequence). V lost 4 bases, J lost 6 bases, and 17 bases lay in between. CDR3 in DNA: TGTGCCAGCAGCAACCGGGCCCAATCCCCCGAGCAGTACTTC. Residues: CASSNRAQSPEQYF.

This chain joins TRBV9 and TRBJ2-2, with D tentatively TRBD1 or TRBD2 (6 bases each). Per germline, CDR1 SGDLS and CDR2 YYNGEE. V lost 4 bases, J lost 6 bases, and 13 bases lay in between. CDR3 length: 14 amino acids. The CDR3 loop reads CASSPTGGPGELFF. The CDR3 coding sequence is TGTGCCAGCAGCCCGACCGGGGGCCCCGGGGAGCTGTTTTTT.

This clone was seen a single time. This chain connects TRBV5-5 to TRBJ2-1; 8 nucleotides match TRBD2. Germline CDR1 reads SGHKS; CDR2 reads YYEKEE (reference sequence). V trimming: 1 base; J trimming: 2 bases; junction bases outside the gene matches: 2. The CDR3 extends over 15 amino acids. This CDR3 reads CASSLSSGAYNEQFF. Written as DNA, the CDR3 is TGTGCCAGCAGCTTGAGTAGCGGGGCCTACAATGAGCAGTTCTTC.

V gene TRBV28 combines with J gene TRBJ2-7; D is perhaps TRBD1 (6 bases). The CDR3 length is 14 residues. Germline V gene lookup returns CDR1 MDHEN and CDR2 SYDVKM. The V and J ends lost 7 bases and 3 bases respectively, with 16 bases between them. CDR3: CASTPPQGYYEQYF. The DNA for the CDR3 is TGTGCCAGCACCCCACCACAGGGATACTACGAGCAGTACTTC. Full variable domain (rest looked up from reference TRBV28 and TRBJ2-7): DVKVTQSSRYLVKRTGEKVFLECVQDMDHENMFWYRQDPGLGLRLIYFSYDVKMKEKGDIPEGYSVSREKKERFSLILESASTNQTSMYLCASTPPQGYYEQYFGPGTRLTVT.

In nucleotides, the CDR3 is TGTGCCAGCAGCACCAGGGGGTACGGCTACACCTTC. Protein: CASSTRGYGYTF. The V call is TRBV21-1, the J call TRBJ1-2; the table gives TRBD1 as D, unverified against the DNA. TRBV21-1 is tagged as a pseudogene. CDR3 length: 12 amino acids.

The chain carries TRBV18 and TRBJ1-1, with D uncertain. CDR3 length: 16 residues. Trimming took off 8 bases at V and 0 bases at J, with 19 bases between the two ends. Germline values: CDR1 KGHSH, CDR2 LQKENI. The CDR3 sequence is CASTDTWGGLNTEAFF. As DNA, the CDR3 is TGTGCCAGCACCGACACATGGGGAGGTTTGAACACTGAAGCTTTCTTT.

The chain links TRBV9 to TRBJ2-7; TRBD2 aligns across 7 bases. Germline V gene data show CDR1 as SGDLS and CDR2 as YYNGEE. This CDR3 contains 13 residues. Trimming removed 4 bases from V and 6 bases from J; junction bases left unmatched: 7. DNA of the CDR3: TGTGCCAGCAGCCTCGCGACGGGGGGCGAGCAGTACTTC. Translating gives CASSLATGGEQYF.

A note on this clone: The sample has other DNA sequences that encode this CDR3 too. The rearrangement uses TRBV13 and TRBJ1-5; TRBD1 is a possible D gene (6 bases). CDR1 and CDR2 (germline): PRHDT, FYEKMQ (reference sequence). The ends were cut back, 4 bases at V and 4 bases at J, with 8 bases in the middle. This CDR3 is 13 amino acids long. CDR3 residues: CASSSGVNQPQHF. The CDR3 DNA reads TGTGCCAGCAGCTCAGGGGTGAATCAGCCCCAGCATTTT.

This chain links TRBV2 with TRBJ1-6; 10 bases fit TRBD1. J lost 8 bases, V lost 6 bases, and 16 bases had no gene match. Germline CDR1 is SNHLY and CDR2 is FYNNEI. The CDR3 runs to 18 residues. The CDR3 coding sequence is TGTGCCAGCAGCGGTGATGACCGGGACAGGGGAGAGGATTCACCCCTCCACTTT. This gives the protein CASSGDDRDRGEDSPLHF.

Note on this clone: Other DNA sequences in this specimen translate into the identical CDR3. CDR3 in amino acids: CASSIDMEETQYF. The CDR3 coding sequence is TGTGCCAGTAGTATAGATATGGAAGAGACCCAGTACTTC. The gene calls are TRBV19 and TRBJ2-5, with no clear D. This CDR3 has 13 residues. CDR1 and CDR2 (germline): LNHDA, SQIVND (reference sequence). V was trimmed by 0 bases and J by 3 bases, leaving 5 bases between them.

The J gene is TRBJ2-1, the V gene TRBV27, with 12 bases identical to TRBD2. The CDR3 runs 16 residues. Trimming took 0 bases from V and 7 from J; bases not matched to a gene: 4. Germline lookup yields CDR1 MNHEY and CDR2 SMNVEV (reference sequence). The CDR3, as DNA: TGTGCCAGCAGTTTATCACGGACTAGCGGGGTAAATGAGCAGTTCTTC. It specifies CASSLSRTSGVNEQFF.

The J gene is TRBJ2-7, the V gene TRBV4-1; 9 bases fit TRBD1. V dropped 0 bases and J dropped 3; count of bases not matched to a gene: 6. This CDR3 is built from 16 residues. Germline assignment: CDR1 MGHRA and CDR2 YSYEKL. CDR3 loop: CASSQDPGQGLYEQYF. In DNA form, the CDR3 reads TGCGCCAGCAGCCAAGACCCGGGACAGGGACTCTACGAGCAGTACTTC.

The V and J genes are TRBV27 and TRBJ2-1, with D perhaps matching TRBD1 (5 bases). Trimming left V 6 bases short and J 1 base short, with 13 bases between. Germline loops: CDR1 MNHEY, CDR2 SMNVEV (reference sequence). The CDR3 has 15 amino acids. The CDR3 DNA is TGTGCCAGCAGCTTTAGAGGACAATCCTACAATGAGCAGTTCTTC. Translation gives CASSFRGQSYNEQFF.

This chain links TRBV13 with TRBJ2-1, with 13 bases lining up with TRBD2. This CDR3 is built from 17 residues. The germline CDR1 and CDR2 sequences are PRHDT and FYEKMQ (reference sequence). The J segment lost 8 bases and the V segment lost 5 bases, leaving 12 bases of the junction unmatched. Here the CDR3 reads CASSVGTLAGGPDEQFF. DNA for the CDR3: TGTGCCAGCAGCGTGGGGACACTAGCGGGAGGGCCCGATGAGCAGTTCTTC.

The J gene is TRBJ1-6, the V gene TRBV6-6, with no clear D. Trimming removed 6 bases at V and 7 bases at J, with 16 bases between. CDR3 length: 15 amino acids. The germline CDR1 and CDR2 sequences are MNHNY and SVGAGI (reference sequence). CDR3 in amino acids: CASRTHLYQNSPLHF. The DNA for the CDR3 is TGTGCCAGCAGAACTCATCTTTACCAAAATTCACCCCTCCACTTT.